This T cell receptor beta chain is from a study of T cell repertoires in cytomegalovirus infection. The sample holds a few counts of this clonotype. Its antigen is still unknown. Study-level points and caveats: Using cumulative public TCR beta family frequency, the authors identified those who carried CMV together with the relevant HLA. HLA-C-restricted, CMV-specific TCR beta clonotypes were dominant ex vivo.

TCRdb analysed the reads with MiXCR anew, one entry per CDR3 protein. The top ten hold about an eighth of the sample, which has a few hundred thousand distinct CDR3 sequences, around a quarter seen once. The CDR3 extends over 15 amino acids. CDR1 and CDR2 from the germline V gene are MDHEN and SYDVKM. With 3 bases removed from V and 6 bases from J, the gap between germline ends came to 17 bases. V usage is TRBV28 and J usage is TRBJ1-1; D may be TRBD1 (5 bases). This material consisted of cultured PBMCs, taken from culture after CMV antigen stimulation. This clonotype was obtained from a human donor in good health (CMV status not recorded). Some clones in this sample may be carry-over from other donors' samples. Written as DNA, the CDR3 is TGTGCCAGCAGTTTGGGGTCGTTAAGGGGCGCTGAAGCTTTCTTT. This gives the protein CASSLGSLRGAEAFF.